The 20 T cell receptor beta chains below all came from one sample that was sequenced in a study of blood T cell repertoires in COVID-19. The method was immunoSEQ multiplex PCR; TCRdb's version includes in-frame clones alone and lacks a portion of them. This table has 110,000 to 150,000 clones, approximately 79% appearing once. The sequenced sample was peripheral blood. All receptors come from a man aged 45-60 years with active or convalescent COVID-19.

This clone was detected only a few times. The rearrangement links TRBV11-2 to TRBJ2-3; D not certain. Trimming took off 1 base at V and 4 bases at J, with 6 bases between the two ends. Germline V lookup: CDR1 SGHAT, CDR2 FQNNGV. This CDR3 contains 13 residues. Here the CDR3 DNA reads TGTGCCAGCAGCTTAGGACGGGCAGATACGCAGTATTTT. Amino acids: CASSLGRADTQYF.

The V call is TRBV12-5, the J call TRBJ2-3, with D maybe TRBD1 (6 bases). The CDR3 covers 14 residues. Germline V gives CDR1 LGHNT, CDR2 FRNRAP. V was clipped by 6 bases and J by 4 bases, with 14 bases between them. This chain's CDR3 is CASGPKDRPDTQYF. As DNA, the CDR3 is TGTGCTAGTGGCCCGAAGGACAGACCAGATACGCAGTATTTT.

CDR3 residues: CSPPWDRGRSEQFF. The CDR3 bases are TGCAGCCCACCGTGGGACAGGGGGCGAAGTGAGCAGTTCTTC. The V and J genes are TRBV29-1 and TRBJ2-1, with 12 bases lining up with TRBD1. Germline assignment: CDR1 SQVTM and CDR2 ANQGSEA. This CDR3 has 14 residues. Trimming at V came to 8 bases and at J to 9 bases, leaving 11 bases not matched to a gene.

The CDR3 spells CASSFTGVVDTQYF. CDR3 coding DNA: TGTGCCAGCAGTTTTACAGGAGTAGTAGATACGCAGTATTTT. The chain links TRBV27 to TRBJ2-3; perhaps TRBD1 as D (5 bases). CDR3 size: 14 residues. Germline values: CDR1 MNHEY, CDR2 SMNVEV (reference sequence). V was cut by 3 bases and J by 5 bases, with 12 bases left in between.

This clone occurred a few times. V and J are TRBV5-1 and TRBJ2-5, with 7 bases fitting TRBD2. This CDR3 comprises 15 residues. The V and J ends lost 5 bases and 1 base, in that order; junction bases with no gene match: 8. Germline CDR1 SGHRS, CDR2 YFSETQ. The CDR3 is CASSSLAESQETQYF. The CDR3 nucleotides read TGCGCCAGCAGTTCTCTAGCGGAATCCCAAGAGACCCAGTACTTC.

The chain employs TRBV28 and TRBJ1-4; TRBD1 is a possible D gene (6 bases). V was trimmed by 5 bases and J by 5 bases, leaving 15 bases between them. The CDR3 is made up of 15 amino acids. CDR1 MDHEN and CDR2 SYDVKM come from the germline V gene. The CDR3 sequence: CASSLRQGSNEKLFF. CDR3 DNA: TGTGCCAGCAGTCTGCGGCAGGGGAGCAATGAAAAACTGTTTTTT.

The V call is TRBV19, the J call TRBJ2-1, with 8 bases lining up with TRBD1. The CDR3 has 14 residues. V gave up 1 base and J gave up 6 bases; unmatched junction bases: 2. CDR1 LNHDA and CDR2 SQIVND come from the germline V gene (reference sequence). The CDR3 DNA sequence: TGTGCCAGTAGTATAGGGACAGGGCCCAATGAGCAGTTCTTC. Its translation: CASSIGTGPNEQFF.

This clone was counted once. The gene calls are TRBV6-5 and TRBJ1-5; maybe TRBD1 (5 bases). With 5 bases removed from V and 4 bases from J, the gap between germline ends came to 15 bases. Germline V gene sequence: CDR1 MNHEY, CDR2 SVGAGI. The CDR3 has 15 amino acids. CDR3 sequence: CASSPSGGRNQPQHF. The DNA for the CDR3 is TGTGCCAGCAGTCCCTCCGGGGGGAGGAATCAGCCCCAGCATTTT.

CDR3 region: CATSVGRAGANVLTF. In nucleotides, the CDR3 is TGTGCCACCAGTGTCGGCAGGGCTGGGGCCAACGTCCTGACTTTC. This sequence joins TRBV24-1 and TRBJ2-6; weak D call: TRBD1 (5 bases). V dropped 5 bases and J dropped 2 bases, with 9 bases sitting between them. The CDR3 runs 15 residues. The germline CDR1 and CDR2 sequences are KGHDR and SFDVKD.

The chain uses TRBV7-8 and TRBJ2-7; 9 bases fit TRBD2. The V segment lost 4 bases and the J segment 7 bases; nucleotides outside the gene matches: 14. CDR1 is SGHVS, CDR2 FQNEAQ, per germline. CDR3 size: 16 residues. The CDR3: CASSSGPGTSPFEQYF. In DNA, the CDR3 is TGTGCCAGCAGCTCTGGCCCCGGGACTAGCCCCTTTGAGCAGTACTTC.

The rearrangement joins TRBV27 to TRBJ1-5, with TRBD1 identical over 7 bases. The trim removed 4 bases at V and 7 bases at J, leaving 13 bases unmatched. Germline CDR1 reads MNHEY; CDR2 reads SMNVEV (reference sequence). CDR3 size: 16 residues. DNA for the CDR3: TGTGCCAGCAGTTCCCGACCGACAGGGTTCCGGCAGCCCCAGCATTTT. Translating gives CASSSRPTGFRQPQHF.

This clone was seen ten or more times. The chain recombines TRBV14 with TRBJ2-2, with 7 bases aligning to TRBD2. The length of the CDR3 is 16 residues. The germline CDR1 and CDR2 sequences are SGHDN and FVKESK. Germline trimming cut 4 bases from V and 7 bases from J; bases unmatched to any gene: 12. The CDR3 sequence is CASSPTAPGGNGELFF. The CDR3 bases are TGTGCCAGCAGCCCCACCGCGCCGGGGGGAAACGGGGAGCTGTTTTTT.

The CDR3 DNA reads as TGTGCCAGCAGCCAACTAGCGGGGGAGGCAGATACGCAGTATTTT. Residues: CASSQLAGEADTQYF. The J gene is TRBJ2-3, the V gene TRBV3-1 (or the pseudogene TRBV3-2); TRBD2 agrees at 10 bases. The CDR3 is made up of 15 amino acids. The trim removed 2 bases at V and 4 bases at J, leaving 3 bases unmatched. Per germline, CDR1 LGHDT and CDR2 YNNKEL (reference sequence).

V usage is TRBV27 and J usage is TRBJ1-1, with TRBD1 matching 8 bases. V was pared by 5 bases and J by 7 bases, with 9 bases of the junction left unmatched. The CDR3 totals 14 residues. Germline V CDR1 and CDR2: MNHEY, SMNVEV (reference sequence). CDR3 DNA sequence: TGTGCCAGCAGTCAAAGGGACAGGAGGAGTGAAGCTTTCTTT. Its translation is CASSQRDRRSEAFF.

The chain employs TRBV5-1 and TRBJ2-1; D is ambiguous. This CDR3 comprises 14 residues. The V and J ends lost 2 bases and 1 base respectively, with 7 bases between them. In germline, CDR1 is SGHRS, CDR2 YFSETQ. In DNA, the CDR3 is TGCGCCAGCAGCTTAGAGTTGTCCTACAATGAGCAGTTCTTC. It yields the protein CASSLELSYNEQFF.

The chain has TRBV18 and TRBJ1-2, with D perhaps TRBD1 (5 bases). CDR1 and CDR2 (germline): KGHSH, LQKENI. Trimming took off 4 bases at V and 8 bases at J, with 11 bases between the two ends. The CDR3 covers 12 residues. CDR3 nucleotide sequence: TGTGCCAGCTCACTCGGGACTTTAGGCTACACCTTC. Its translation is CASSLGTLGYTF. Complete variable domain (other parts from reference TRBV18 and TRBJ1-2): NAGVMQNPRHLVRRRGQEARLRCSPMKGHSHVYWYRQLPEEGLKFMVYLQKENIIDESGMPKERFSAEFPKEGPSILRIQQVVRGDSAAYFCASSLGTLGYTFGSGTRLTVV.

The CDR3 spells CAWSVAGGPEAFF. The CDR3 bases are TGTGCCTGGAGTGTGGCAGGGGGCCCTGAAGCTTTCTTT. This chain links TRBV30 with TRBJ1-1; 8 positions match TRBD1. The CDR3 contains 13 residues. J was trimmed by 6 bases and V by 0 bases; bases with no gene match: 3. Germline V gene sequence: CDR1 GTSNPN, CDR2 SVGIG (reference sequence).

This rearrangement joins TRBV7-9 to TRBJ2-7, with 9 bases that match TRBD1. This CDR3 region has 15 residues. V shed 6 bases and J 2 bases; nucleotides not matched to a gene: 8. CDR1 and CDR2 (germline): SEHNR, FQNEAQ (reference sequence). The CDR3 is CASRNRGRGAYEQYF. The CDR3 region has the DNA TGTGCCAGCAGAAACAGGGGGCGCGGGGCCTACGAGCAGTACTTC.

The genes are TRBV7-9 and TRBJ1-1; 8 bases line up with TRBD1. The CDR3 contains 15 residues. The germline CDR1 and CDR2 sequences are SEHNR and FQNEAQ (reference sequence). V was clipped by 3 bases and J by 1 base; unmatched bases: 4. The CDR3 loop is CASSLTGVPNTEAFF. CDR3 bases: TGTGCCAGCAGCTTGACAGGGGTTCCGAACACTGAAGCTTTCTTT.

CDR3 in amino acids: CASWAGVNQPQHF. DNA for the CDR3: TGTGCCAGCTGGGCAGGGGTCAATCAGCCCCAGCATTTT. The V and J genes are TRBV6-5 and TRBJ1-5; tentative D call: TRBD1 (6 bases). Trimming took 8 bases from V and 3 from J, leaving 11 bases between them. The CDR3 sequence is 13 residues long. Germline assignment: CDR1 MNHEY and CDR2 SVGAGI.